This T cell receptor (beta chain) was retrieved from a study of OX40 agonist ivuxolimab in advanced cancers. Study-wide background: The treatment was a fully human IgG2 OX40 agonist, ivuxolimab. Prior anti-PD-1, anti-PD-L1 or anti-CTLA-4 therapy was allowed; 40% to 50% had some.

Concerning this clone: Its antigen is not identified.

Exclusion of a patient followed from autoimmune disease history or systemic immunosuppression. CDR3 length equals 13 residues. Germline CDR1 is SGDLS and CDR2 is YYNGEE. V lost 0 bases, J lost 9 bases, and 2 bases stayed unmatched. Study-level results: Nonresponders, in some cases, also had low normalized T-cell clonal expansion.

TCRdb keeps only in-frame clones here, not all; method: immunoSEQ multiplex PCR. Among some 66,000 clones listed, 85% were seen once. This TCR was recovered from an adult with an advanced solid tumor such as melanoma, head and neck, liver or kidney cancer. The sequencing here drew on CD4+ or CD8+ T cells sorted from blood, taken in a trial of the OX40 agonist ivuxolimab. The J gene is TRBJ2-2, the V gene TRBV9, with 7 positions matching TRBD1. The CDR3 DNA reads as TGTGCCAGCAGCGTAGAAGGGGGCAGGGAGCTGTTTTTT. It yields the protein CASSVEGGRELFF.